Sequencing of this T cell receptor (beta chain) was carried out in a study of beta chain features in type 1 diabetes. Study results and limitations: Comparison showed that naive, central memory and Treg TCRB repertoires appeared more similar among patients than among healthy donors.

This CDR3 contains 13 residues. Trimming pared 3 bases from V and 7 bases from J, leaving 9 bases between. Germline V gene sequence: CDR1 SGHTA, CDR2 FQGNSA. CD45RO/CCR7/CD25/CD127/CD95/CD27 separated CD4+ naive, central memory, regulatory and stem cell-like memory cells by sorting. Sorted populations all exceeded 95% purity. Expressed TCRB transcripts were sequenced because the isolated RNA had all been reverse transcribed beforehand. The protocol was immunoSEQ multiplex PCR, while the TCRdb copy is restricted to in-frame clones and leaves out a portion. The table lists approximately 120,000 clones, 40% of them singletons, with roughly 0.07% in the top ten. With respect to this clone: What it binds is unknown.

The TCR comes from a young woman in good health. The sample was stem cell memory CD4+ T cells from blood. This chain connects TRBV7-2 to TRBJ2-2; no firm D call. The CDR3 loop is CASSFSSSGELFF. CDR3 in DNA: TGTGCCAGCAGCTTCTCAAGTAGCGGGGAGCTGTTTTTT.